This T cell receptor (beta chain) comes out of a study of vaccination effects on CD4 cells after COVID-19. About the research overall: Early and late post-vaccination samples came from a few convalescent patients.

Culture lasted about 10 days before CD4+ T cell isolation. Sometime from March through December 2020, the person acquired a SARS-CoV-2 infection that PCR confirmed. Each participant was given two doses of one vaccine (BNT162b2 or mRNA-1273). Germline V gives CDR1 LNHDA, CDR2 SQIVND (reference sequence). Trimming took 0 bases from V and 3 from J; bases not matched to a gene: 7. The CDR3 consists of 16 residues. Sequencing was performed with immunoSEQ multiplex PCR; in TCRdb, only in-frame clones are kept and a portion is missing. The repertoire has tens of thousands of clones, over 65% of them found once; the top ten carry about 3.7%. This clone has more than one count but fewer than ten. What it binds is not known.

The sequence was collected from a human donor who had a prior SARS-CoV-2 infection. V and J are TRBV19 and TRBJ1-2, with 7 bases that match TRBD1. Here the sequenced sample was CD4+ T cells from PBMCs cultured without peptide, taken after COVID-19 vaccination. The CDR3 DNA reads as TGTGCCAGTAGTATAGAGCAGGGGGTAGGGGACTATGGCTACACCTTC. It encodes CASSIEQGVGDYGYTF.